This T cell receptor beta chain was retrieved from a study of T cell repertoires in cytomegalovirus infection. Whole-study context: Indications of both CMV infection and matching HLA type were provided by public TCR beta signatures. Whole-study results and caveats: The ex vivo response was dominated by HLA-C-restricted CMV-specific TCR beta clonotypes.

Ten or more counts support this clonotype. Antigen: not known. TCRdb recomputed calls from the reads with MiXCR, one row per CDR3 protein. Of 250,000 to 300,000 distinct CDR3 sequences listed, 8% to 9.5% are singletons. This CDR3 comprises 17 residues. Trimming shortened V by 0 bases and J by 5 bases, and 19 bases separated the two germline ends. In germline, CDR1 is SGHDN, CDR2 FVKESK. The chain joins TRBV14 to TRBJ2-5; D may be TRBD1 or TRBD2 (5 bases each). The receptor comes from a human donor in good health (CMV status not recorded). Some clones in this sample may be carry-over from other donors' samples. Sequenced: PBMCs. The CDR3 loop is CASSQDIAQGPRETQYF. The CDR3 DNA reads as TGTGCCAGCAGCCAAGATATTGCGCAGGGACCTCGGGAGACCCAGTACTTC.